The 2 T cell receptor beta chains given below trace back to one sample, sequenced in a study of beta chain features in type 1 diabetes. cDNA synthesis used the whole RNA isolate, giving expressed TCRB sequences. Profiled with immunoSEQ multiplex PCR; TCRdb holds only in-frame clones, not every one. This sample carries under 950,000 clones, roughly 15% of them seen once, and the ten largest clones take 0.02% to 0.025%. The material sequenced was naive CD4+ T cells from blood. Source of these receptors: a woman aged 18-29 years in good health.

The J gene is TRBJ2-2, the V gene TRBV10-3, with D possibly being TRBD1 or TRBD2 (6 bases each). CDR3 size: 15 residues. The V gene lost 4 bases and the J gene lost 4 bases, with 13 bases spanning the gap. CDR1 is ENHRY, CDR2 SYGVKD, per germline. CDR3 region: CAISGPGARTGELFF. The CDR3 DNA follows: TGTGCCATCAGTGGTCCGGGGGCGCGCACCGGGGAGCTGTTTTTT.

This clone was recorded a few times. The V gene is TRBV5-1, the J gene TRBJ2-1; no definite D call. CDR3 length: 17 amino acids. Germline CDR1 is SGHRS and CDR2 is YFSETQ. V was clipped by 3 bases and J by 0 bases, with 16 bases between them. CDR3 amino acids: CASSSALIPNSYNEQFF. CDR3 nucleotide sequence: TGCGCCAGCAGCTCCGCCCTGATTCCCAACTCCTACAATGAGCAGTTCTTC.